The T cell receptor (beta chain) under discussion was sequenced for a study of T cells after yellow fever vaccination. Study at large: Preparation of the low-cell-number fractions used SMART-Seq v4 Ultra Low Input.

The CDR3 consists of 12 residues. The TCR cDNA carried a universal primer site and UMIs from 5'RACE template switching. One entry per CDR3 protein results from TCRdb running MiXCR on the 5' RACE reads. There are about 300,000 distinct CDR3 sequences in the sample; approximately 10% occur only once, and around 3.4% lies in the top ten. Study observations and caveats: Peaking faster, on day 5 versus 15, the secondary response was nonetheless weaker. Booster samples showed a return of most primary-vaccination clones (under 97% CD4, around 88% CD8).

About this clonotype itself: Its antigen remains unknown. One end of the junction is discordant with germline, which a read error may explain.

The chain carries TRBV12-3 or TRBV12-4 and TRBJ1-2, with a possible D match to TRBD1 (6 bases). The receptor was derived from a man aged 18 to 30 who received the YFV17D yellow fever vaccine. This specimen was CD4+ T cells sorted from PBMCs, taken 5 days after the yellow fever booster vaccination. In DNA, the CDR3 is TGTGCCAGCAATTTAGAAAACAGGGTGCGAACCTTC. Protein product: CASNLENRVRTF.